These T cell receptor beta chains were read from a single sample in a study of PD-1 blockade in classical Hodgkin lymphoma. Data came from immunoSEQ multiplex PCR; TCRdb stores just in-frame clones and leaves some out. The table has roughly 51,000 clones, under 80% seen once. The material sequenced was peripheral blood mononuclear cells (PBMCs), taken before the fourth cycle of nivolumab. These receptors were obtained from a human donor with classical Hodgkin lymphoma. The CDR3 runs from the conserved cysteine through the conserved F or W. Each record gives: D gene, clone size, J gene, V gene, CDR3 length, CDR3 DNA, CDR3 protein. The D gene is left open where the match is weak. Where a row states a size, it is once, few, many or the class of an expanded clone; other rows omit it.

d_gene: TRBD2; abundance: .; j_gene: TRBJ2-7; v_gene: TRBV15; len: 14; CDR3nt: TGTGCCACCAGCAGGGGACTAGCGAATTACGAGCAGTACTTC; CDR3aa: CATSRGLANYEQYF
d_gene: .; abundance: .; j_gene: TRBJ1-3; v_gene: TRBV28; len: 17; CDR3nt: TGTGCCAGCAGTTTACTGGGGGATGAAGCTTCTGGAAACACCATATATTTT; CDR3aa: CASSLLGDEASGNTIYF
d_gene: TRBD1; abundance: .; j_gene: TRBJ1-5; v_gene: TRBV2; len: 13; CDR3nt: TGTGCCAGCAGCTGGACAGGGGGAGTGACCCAGCATTTT; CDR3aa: CASSWTGGVTQHF
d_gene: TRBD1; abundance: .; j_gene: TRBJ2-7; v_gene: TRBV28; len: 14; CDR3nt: TGTGCCGGCACCTCCGGGACAGGGGCCTACGAGCAGTACTTC; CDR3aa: CAGTSGTGAYEQYF
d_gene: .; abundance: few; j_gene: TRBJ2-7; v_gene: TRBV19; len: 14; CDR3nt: TGTGCCAGTAGTACCCTCCGGGCAAGCTACGAGCAGTACTTC; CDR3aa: CASSTLRASYEQYF
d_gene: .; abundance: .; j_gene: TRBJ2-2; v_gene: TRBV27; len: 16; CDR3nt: TGTGCCAGCAGTTTAAATTGGGTCGCTAACACCGGGGAGCTGTTTTTT; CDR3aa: CASSLNWVANTGELFF
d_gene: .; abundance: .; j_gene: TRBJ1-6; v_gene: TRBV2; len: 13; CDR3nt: TGTGCCAGCACCCTAGGGTATAATTCACCCCTCCACTTT; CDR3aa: CASTLGYNSPLHF
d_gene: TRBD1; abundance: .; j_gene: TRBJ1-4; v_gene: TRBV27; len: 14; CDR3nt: TGTGCCAGCAGTCCTGACAGGGGCGATGAAAAACTGTTTTTT; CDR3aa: CASSPDRGDEKLFF
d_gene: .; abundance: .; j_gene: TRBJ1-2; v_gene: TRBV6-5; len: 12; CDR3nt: TGTGCCAGCACTACCAGGACCTATGGCTACACCTTC; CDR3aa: CASTTRTYGYTF
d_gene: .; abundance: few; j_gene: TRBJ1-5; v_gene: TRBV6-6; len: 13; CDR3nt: TGTGCCAGCAGTTGGGCTGCAAGCGGGCCCCAGCATTTT; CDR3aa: CASSWAASGPQHF
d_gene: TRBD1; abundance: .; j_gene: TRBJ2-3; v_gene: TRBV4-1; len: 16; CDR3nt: TGCGCCAGCAGCCAAGAAAACAGGGGATTTACAGATACGCAGTATTTT; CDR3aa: CASSQENRGFTDTQYF
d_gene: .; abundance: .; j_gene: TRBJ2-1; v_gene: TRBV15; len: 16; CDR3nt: TGTGCCACCAGCGGTCCGGGGGCGGCCTCCTACAATGAGCAGTTCTTC; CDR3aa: CATSGPGAASYNEQFF
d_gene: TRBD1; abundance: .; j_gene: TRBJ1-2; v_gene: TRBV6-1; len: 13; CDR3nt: TGTGCCAGCGTACTACAGGGGAGAGGAGGCTACACCTTC; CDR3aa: CASVLQGRGGYTF
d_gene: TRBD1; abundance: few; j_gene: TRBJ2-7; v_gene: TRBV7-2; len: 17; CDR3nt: TGTGCCAGCAGCTCACCGCCCGGGACAGGGGGGGGATACGAGCAGTACTTC; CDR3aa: CASSSPPGTGGGYEQYF
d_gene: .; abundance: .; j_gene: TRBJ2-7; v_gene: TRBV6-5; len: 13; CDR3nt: TGTGCCAGCTCAGTGGACTACCGTAGCGAGCAGTACTTC; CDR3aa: CASSVDYRSEQYF
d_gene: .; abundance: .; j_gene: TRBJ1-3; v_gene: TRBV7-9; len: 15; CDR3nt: TGTGCCAGCAGCGTTGGACTGCTCTCTGGAAACACCATATATTTT; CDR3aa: CASSVGLLSGNTIYF
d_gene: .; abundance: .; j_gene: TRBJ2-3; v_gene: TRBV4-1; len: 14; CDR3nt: TGCGCCAGCAGCCAAGAATTGGTCACAGATACGCAGTATTTT; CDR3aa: CASSQELVTDTQYF
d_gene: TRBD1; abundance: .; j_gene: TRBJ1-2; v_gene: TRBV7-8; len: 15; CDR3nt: TGTGCCAGCAGCCCCCCCAGACAGGGCGGTTATGGCTACACCTTC; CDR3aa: CASSPPRQGGYGYTF
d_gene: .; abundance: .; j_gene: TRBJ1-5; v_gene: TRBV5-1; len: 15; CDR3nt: TGCGCCAGCAGCTTGGCCGGGGGGCCAGGGGAGCCCCAGCATTTT; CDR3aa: CASSLAGGPGEPQHF
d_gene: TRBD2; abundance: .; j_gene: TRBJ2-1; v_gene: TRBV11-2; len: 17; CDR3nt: TGTGCCAGCAGCTTCCTTCGACTAGCGGGAGGATACAATGAGCAGTTCTTC; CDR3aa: CASSFLRLAGGYNEQFF
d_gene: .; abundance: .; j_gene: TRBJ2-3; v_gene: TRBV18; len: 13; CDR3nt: TGTGCCAGCTCGGCGACAGGTACCGATACGCAGTATTTT; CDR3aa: CASSATGTDTQYF
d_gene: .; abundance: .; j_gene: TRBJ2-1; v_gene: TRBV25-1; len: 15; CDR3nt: TGTGCCAGCAGCGACCCCGGTTTGGCTCATCCTGAGCAGTTCTTC; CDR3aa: CASSDPGLAHPEQFF
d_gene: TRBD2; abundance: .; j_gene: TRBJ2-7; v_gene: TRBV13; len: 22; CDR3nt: TGTGCCAGCAGCCCCACCGTCGACAGGGGGGGACTAGCGGGAGCTTCCCGACGCGAGCAGTACTTC; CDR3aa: CASSPTVDRGGLAGASRREQYF
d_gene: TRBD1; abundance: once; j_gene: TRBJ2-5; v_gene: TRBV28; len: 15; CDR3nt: TGTGCCAGCAGTTCTCCGTCCCGACAGGGGGAGACCCAGTACTTC; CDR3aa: CASSSPSRQGETQYF
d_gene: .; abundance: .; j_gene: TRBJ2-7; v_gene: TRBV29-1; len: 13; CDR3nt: TGCAGCGTTCTTGGGGGACACACCTACGAGCAGTACTTC; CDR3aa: CSVLGGHTYEQYF
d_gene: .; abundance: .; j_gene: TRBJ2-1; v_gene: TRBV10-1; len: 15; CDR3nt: TGCGCCAGCAGTGAGTCGGTGATTGTAGACAATGAGCAGTTCTTC; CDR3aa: CASSESVIVDNEQFF
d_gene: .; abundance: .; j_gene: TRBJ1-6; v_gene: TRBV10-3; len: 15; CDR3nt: TGTGCCATCAGTGAATTGGCCGATTATAATTCACCCCTCCACTTT; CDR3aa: CAISELADYNSPLHF
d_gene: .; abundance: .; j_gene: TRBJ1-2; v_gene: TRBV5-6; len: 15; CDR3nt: TGTGCCAGCATCAATACCGGGACTCCGGCGGAGGGCTACACCTTC; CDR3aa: CASINTGTPAEGYTF
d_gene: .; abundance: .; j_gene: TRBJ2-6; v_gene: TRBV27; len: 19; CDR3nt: TGTGCCAGCAGTTTACTAGCGACAGGAGGATACTCTGGGGCCAACGTCCTGACTTTC; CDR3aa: CASSLLATGGYSGANVLTF
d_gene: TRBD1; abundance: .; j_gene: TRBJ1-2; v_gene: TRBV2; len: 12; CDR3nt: TGTGCCAGCGACAGGGGGCTTGGAGGCTACACCTTC; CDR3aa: CASDRGLGGYTF
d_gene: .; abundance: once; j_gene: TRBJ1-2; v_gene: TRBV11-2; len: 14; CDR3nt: TGTGCCAGCAGCTTACTATCGACTAACTATGGCTACACCTTC; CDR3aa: CASSLLSTNYGYTF
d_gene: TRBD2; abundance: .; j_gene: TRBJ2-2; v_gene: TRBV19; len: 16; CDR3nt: TGTGCCAGTAGTATAGGAACTAGCGGGAACACCGGGGAGCTGTTTTTT; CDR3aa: CASSIGTSGNTGELFF
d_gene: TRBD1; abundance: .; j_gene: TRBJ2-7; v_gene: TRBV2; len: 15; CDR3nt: TGTGCCAGCAGCAAAGCGACAGGGGGCAAAGGGGAGCAGTACTTC; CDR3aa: CASSKATGGKGEQYF
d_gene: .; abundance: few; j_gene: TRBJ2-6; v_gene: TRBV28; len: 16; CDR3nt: TGTGCCAGCAGTGATTTATTTGGTTTTGGGGCCAACGTCCTGACTTTC; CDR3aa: CASSDLFGFGANVLTF
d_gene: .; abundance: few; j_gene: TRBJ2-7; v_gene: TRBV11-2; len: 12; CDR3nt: TGTGCCAGCAGTCTCGGCTCCTACGAGCAGTACTTC; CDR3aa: CASSLGSYEQYF